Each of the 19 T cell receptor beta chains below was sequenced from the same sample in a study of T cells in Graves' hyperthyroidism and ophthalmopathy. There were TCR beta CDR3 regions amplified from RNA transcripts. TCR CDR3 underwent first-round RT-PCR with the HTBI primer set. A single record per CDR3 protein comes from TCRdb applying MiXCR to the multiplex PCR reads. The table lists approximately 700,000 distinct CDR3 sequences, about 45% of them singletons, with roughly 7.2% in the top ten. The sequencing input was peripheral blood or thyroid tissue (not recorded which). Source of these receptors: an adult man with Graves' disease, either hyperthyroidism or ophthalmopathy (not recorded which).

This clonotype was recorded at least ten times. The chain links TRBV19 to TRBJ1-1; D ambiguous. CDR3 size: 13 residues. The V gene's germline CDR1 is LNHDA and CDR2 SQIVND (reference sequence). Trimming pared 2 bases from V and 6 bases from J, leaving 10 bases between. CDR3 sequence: CASSITQGSEAFF. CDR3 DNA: TGTGCCAGTAGTATAACTCAAGGGTCTGAAGCTTTCTTT.

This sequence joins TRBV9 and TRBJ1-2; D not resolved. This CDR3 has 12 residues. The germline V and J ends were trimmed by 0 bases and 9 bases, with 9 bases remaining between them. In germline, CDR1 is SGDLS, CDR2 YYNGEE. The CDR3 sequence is CASSVDGERYTF. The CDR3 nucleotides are TGTGCCAGCAGCGTAGACGGGGAGCGCTACACCTTC.

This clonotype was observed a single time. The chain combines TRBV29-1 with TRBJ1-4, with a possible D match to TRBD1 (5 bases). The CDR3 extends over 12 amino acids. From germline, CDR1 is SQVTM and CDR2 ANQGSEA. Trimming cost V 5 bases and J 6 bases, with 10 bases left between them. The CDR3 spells CSVSQGYEKLFF. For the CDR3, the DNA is TGCAGCGTTTCGCAGGGATATGAAAAACTGTTTTTT.

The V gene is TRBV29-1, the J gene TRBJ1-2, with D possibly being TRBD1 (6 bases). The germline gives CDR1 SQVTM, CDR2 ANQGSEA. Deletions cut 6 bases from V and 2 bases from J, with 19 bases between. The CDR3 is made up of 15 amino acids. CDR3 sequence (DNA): TGCAGCGTGAGCGGACGTACAGGGTCGAACTATGGCTACACCTTC. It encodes CSVSGRTGSNYGYTF. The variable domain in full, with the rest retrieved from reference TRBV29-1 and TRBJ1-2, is SAVISQKPSRDICQRGTSLTIQCQVDSQVTMMFWYRQQPGQSLTLIATANQGSEATYESGFVIDKFPISRPNLTFSTLTVSNMSPEDSSIYLCSVSGRTGSNYGYTFGSGTRLTVV.

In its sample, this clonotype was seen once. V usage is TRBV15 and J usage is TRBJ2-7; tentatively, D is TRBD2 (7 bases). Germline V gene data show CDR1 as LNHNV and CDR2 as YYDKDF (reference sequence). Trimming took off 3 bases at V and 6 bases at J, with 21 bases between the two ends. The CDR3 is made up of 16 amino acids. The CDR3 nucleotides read TGTGCCACCAGCAGCGCCCGACCGGGGGGCCGGTCCGAGCAGTACTTC. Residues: CATSSARPGGRSEQYF.

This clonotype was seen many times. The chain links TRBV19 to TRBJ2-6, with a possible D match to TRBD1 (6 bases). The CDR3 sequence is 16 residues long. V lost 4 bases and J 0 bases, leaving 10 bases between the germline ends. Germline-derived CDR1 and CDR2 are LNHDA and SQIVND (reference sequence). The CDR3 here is CASSTLTGSGANVLTF. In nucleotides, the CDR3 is TGTGCCAGTAGTACCCTGACAGGCTCTGGGGCCAACGTCCTGACTTTC.

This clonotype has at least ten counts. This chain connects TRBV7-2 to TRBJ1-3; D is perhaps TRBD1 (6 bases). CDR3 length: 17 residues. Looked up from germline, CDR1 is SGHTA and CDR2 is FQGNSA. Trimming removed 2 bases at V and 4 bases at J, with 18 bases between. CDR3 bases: TGTGCCAGCAGCTTACCCTTCAACAGGGTGAAGGGAAACACCATATATTTT. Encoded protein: CASSLPFNRVKGNTIYF.

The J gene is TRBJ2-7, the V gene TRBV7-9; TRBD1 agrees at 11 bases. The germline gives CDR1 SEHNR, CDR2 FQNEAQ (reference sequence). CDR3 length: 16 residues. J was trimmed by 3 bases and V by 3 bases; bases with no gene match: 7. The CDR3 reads CASSFRDRGDGYEQYF. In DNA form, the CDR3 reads TGTGCCAGCAGCTTCCGGGACAGGGGGGATGGCTACGAGCAGTACTTC.

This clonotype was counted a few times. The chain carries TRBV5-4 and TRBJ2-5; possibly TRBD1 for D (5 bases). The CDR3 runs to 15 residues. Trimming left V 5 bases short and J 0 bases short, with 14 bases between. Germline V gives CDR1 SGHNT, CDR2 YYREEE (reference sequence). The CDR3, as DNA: TGTGCCAGCAGTGAAGGGGATGTATACCAAGAGACCCAGTACTTC. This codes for CASSEGDVYQETQYF.

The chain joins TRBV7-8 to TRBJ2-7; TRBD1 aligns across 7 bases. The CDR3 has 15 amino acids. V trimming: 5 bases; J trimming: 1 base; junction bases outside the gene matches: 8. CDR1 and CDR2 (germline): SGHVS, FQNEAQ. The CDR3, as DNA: TGTGCCAGCAGCGCGTTTCGGGACAGATCCTACGAGCAGTACTTC. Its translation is CASSAFRDRSYEQYF.

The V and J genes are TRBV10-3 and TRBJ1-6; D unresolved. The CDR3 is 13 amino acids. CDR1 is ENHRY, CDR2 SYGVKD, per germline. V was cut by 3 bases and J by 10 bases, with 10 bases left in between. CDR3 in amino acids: CAISERGESPLHF. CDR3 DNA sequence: TGTGCCATCAGTGAACGGGGTGAATCACCCCTCCACTTT.

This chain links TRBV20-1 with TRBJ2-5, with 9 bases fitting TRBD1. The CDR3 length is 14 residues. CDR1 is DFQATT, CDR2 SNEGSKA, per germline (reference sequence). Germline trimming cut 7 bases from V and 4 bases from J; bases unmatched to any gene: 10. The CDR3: CSGRRTGVRETQYF. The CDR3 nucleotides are TGCAGTGGGCGCCGGACAGGGGTTCGAGAGACCCAGTACTTC.

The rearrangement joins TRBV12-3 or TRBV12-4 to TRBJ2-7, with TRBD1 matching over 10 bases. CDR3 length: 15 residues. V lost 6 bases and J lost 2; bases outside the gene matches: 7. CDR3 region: CASSRRQGATYEQYF. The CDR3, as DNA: TGTGCCAGCAGCCGTAGACAGGGGGCCACCTACGAGCAGTACTTC.

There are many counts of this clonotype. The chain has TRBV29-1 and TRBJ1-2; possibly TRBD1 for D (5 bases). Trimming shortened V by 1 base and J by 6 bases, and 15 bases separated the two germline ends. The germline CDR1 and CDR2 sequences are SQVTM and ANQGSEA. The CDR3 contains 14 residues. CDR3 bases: TGCAGCGTTGAAGTGCTCCCAGGGAAAGATGGCTACACCTTC. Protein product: CSVEVLPGKDGYTF.

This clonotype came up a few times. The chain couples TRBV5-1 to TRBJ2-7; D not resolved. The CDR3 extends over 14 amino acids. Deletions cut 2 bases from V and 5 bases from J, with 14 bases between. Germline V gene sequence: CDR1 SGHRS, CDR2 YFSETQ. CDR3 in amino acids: CASSFSGLGNEQYF. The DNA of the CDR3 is TGCGCCAGCAGCTTTTCAGGCCTAGGAAACGAGCAGTACTTC.

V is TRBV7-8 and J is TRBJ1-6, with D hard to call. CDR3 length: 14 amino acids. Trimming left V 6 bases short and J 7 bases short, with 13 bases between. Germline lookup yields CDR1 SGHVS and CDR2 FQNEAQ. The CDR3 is CASSPWGGNSPLHF. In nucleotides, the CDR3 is TGTGCCAGCAGTCCTTGGGGAGGAAATTCACCCCTCCACTTT. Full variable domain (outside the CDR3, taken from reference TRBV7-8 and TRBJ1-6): GAGVSQSPRYKVAKRGQDVALRCDPISGHVSLFWYQQALGQGPEFLTYFQNEAQLDKSGLPSDRFFAERPEGSVSTLKIQRTQQEDSAVYLCASSPWGGNSPLHFGNGTRLTVT.

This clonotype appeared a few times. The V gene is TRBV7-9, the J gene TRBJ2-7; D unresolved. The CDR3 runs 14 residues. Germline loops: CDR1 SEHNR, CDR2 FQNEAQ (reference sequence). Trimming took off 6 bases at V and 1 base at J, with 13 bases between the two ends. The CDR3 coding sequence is TGTGCCAGCAGTTACGAGGTACCTTCCTACGAGCAGTACTTC. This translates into CASSYEVPSYEQYF.

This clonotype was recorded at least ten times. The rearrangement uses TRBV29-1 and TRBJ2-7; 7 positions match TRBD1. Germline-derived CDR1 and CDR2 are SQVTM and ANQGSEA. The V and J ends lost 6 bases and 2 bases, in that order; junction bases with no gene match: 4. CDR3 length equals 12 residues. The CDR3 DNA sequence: TGCAGCGTGATGGACAGGACCTACGAGCAGTACTTC. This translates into CSVMDRTYEQYF.

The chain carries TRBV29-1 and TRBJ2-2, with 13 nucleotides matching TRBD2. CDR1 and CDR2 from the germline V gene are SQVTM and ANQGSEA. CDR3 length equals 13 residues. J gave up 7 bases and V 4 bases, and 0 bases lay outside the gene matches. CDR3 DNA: TGCAGCGTTGGACTAGCGGGAGGCGGGGAGCTGTTTTTT. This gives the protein CSVGLAGGGELFF.